The 23 T cell receptor beta chains presented below share a single source sample, sequenced in a study of shared clonotypes between healthy human individuals. Only in-frame clones appear in the TCRdb table, and some are missing; sequencing was by immunoSEQ multiplex PCR. The sample lists roughly 2.4 million clones, about 94% occurring once. Sequencing was performed on naive CD4+ T cells sorted from blood. As for subset: CD45RA+ positively selected. These receptors were obtained from a man between 18 and 35 years old in good health.

This chain joins TRBV25-1 and TRBJ2-2; TRBD1 might be the D (6 bases). In germline, CDR1 is MGHDK, CDR2 SYGVNS. The CDR3 loop spans 15 amino acids. V shed 2 bases and J shed 6 bases, with 13 bases lying between them. The CDR3 DNA reads TGTGCCAGCAGTGAAGCCAGGGGCTGGGCCGGGGAGCTGTTTTTT. As protein: CASSEARGWAGELFF.

The V and J genes are TRBV4-1 and TRBJ2-7, with D tentatively TRBD1 or TRBD2 (5 bases each). Germline assignment: CDR1 MGHRA and CDR2 YSYEKL. The CDR3 has 14 amino acids. V was trimmed by 1 base and J by 5 bases, leaving 12 bases between them. DNA of the CDR3: TGCGCCAGCAGCCAAGCGTACAGGCGGGACGAGCAGTACTTC. It codes for CASSQAYRRDEQYF.

This clone was counted a single time. Additional DNA sequences in this sample encode the identical CDR3. The chain joins TRBV30 to TRBJ2-7; D may match TRBD1 or TRBD2 (5 bases each). Germline values: CDR1 GTSNPN, CDR2 SVGIG (reference sequence). V was trimmed by 1 base and J by 6 bases, leaving 10 bases between them. The CDR3 totals 12 residues. The CDR3 loop is CAWSGGGSEQYF. In nucleotides, the CDR3 is TGTGCCTGGAGTGGTGGGGGTTCCGAGCAGTACTTC. The variable domain in full, with the rest retrieved from reference TRBV30 and TRBJ2-7, is SQTIHQWPATLVQPVGSPLSLECTVEGTSNPNLYWYRQAAGRGLQLLFYSVGIGQISSEVPQNLSASRPQDRQFILSSKKLLLSDSGFYLCAWSGGGSEQYFGPGTRLTVT.

DNA of the CDR3: TGTGCCTGGGGAGGAGACCTTTATAGCAATCAGCCCCAGCATTTT. As protein: CAWGGDLYSNQPQHF. The chain joins TRBV30 to TRBJ1-5, with D unclear. The CDR3 is 15 amino acids. The V end lost 5 bases, the J end lost 0 bases, and 14 bases lay between the germline ends. Germline V gene data show CDR1 as GTSNPN and CDR2 as SVGIG (reference sequence). The full variable domain, with the rest looked up from reference TRBV30 and TRBJ1-5, is SQTIHQWPATLVQPVGSPLSLECTVEGTSNPNLYWYRQAAGRGLQLLFYSVGIGQISSEVPQNLSASRPQDRQFILSSKKLLLSDSGFYLCAWGGDLYSNQPQHFGDGTRLSIL.

This sequence joins TRBV5-6 and TRBJ1-2; D ambiguous. Germline loops: CDR1 SGHDT, CDR2 YYEEEE. CDR3 length: 15 amino acids. V gave up 3 bases and J gave up 8 bases, with 20 bases separating them. DNA of the CDR3: TGTGCCAGCAGCTCCGCTACTGTCGACTACGGGGGCTACACCTTC. Its translation is CASSSATVDYGGYTF.

This chain uses TRBV6-6 with TRBJ2-7; D could derive from TRBD1 or TRBD2 (5 bases each). The CDR3 length is 14 residues. The V and J ends lost 5 bases and 1 base respectively, with 12 bases between them. Per germline, CDR1 MNHNY and CDR2 SVGAGI (reference sequence). Here the CDR3 reads CASSPGTPSYEQYF. CDR3 DNA: TGTGCCAGCAGTCCCGGGACGCCGTCCTACGAGCAGTACTTC.

The chain employs TRBV10-3 and TRBJ2-7, with unresolved D. Trimming pared 0 bases from V and 1 base from J, leaving 7 bases between. This CDR3 spans 14 amino acids. Germline CDR1 is ENHRY and CDR2 is SYGVKD. The CDR3 region is CAISESRSSYEQYF. The CDR3 DNA sequence: TGTGCCATCAGTGAGTCTCGATCTTCCTACGAGCAGTACTTC.

Worth noting for this clone: The sample carries other DNA sequences with the same CDR3. The chain joins TRBV5-4 to TRBJ1-2; D possibly corresponds to TRBD1 (5 bases). The germline V and J ends were trimmed by 0 bases and 4 bases, with 10 bases remaining between them. Per germline, CDR1 SGHNT and CDR2 YYREEE (reference sequence). The CDR3 loop spans 14 amino acids. CDR3 loop: CASSLVGQGYGYTF. Written as DNA, the CDR3 is TGTGCCAGCAGCTTGGTCGGGCAGGGCTATGGCTACACCTTC. Together with reference TRBV5-4 and TRBJ1-2, the CDR3 gives the full variable domain: ETGVTQSPTHLIKTRGQQVTLRCSSQSGHNTVSWYQQALGQGPQFIFQYYREEENGRGNFPPRFSGLQFPNYSSELNVNALELDDSALYLCASSLVGQGYGYTFGSGTRLTVV.

J is TRBJ1-5 and V is TRBV5-6; no reliable D call. The V and J ends lost 9 bases and 2 bases respectively, with 15 bases between them. CDR1 is SGHDT and CDR2 is YYEEEE in the germline V gene. The CDR3 length is 14 residues. This CDR3 is CATGGVSGNQPQHF. The CDR3 coding sequence is TGTGCCACGGGCGGGGTTTCGGGCAATCAGCCCCAGCATTTT.

The chain employs TRBV7-9 and TRBJ2-2; possibly TRBD2 for D (5 bases). Germline CDR1 and CDR2: SEHNR and FQNEAQ (reference sequence). The CDR3 length is 17 residues. Trimming stripped 4 bases from V and 5 bases from J, with 20 bases between. The CDR3 is CASSSSGVEHVTGELFF. The CDR3 DNA reads TGTGCCAGCAGCTCTTCCGGGGTAGAACACGTAACCGGGGAGCTGTTTTTT.

The rearrangement joins TRBV30 to TRBJ2-3, with a weak D call TRBD1 (5 bases). The CDR3 sequence is 15 residues long. From germline, CDR1 is GTSNPN and CDR2 SVGIG (reference sequence). V dropped 0 bases and J dropped 3 bases, with 13 bases sitting between them. The CDR3 sequence is CAWSVGAGPTDTQYF. The CDR3, as DNA: TGTGCCTGGAGTGTCGGCGCAGGGCCTACAGATACGCAGTATTTT. Based on the CDR3 plus reference TRBV30 and TRBJ2-3, the full variable domain is SQTIHQWPATLVQPVGSPLSLECTVEGTSNPNLYWYRQAAGRGLQLLFYSVGIGQISSEVPQNLSASRPQDRQFILSSKKLLLSDSGFYLCAWSVGAGPTDTQYFGPGTRLTVL.

In nucleotides, the CDR3 is TGTGCCAGCATGCCGGGACTAGGGTCCTACGAGCAGTACTTC. This sequence encodes CASMPGLGSYEQYF. The rearrangement links TRBV6-1 to TRBJ2-7; 8 bases are shared with TRBD2. V lost 7 bases, J lost 1 base, and 6 bases stayed unmatched. Germline CDR1 reads MNHNS; CDR2 reads SASEGT. The CDR3 is made up of 14 amino acids.

The chain links TRBV7-9 to TRBJ2-3; TRBD2 agrees at 9 bases. Looked up from germline, CDR1 is SEHNR and CDR2 is FQNEAQ (reference sequence). This CDR3 region has 16 residues. V lost 2 bases, J lost 3 bases, and 6 bases stayed unmatched. The CDR3, as DNA: TGTGCCAGCAGCTTAATAGCGGGAGAGTCAACAGATACGCAGTATTTT. This gives the protein CASSLIAGESTDTQYF. The full variable domain, completed using reference TRBV7-9 and TRBJ2-3, is DTGVSQNPRHKITKRGQNVTFRCDPISEHNRLYWYRQTLGQGPEFLTYFQNEAQLEKSRLLSDRFSAERPKGSFSTLEIQRTEQGDSAMYLCASSLIAGESTDTQYFGPGTRLTVL.

The chain carries TRBV11-2 and TRBJ2-5; D uncertain. V dropped 2 bases and J dropped 2 bases, with 9 bases sitting between them. CDR1 and CDR2 (germline): SGHAT, FQNNGV. The CDR3 has 14 amino acids. DNA for the CDR3: TGTGCCAGCAGCTTAAAGCAAGCACAAGAGACCCAGTACTTC. It yields the protein CASSLKQAQETQYF.

To note about this clone: At one of its ends the junction is not consistent with the germline gene, which may arise from a read error. This sequence joins TRBV4-3 and TRBJ2-5; the match to TRBD2 covers 10 bases. CDR1 and CDR2 (germline): LGHNA, YSLEER. The CDR3 runs 19 residues. As DNA, the CDR3 is TGCGCCAGCAGCGAAGAGGTTCGGGGGCTAGCGGGAGTTGGAGAGACCCAGTACTTC. This sequence encodes CASSEEVRGLAGVGETQYF.

The chain couples TRBV4-1 to TRBJ2-7; 8 nucleotides align to TRBD2. This CDR3 spans 16 amino acids. With V trimmed by 3 bases and J by 2 bases, 9 bases remained unmatched. Germline-derived CDR1 and CDR2 are MGHRA and YSYEKL. This CDR3 reads CASSQPAGTRPYEQYF. DNA for the CDR3: TGCGCCAGCAGCCAGCCGGCCGGGACTAGGCCCTACGAGCAGTACTTC.

The rearrangement uses TRBV16 and TRBJ1-6; D remains ambiguous. CDR1 is KGHSY and CDR2 is FQNENV in the germline V gene. The CDR3 runs to 15 residues. The V gene lost 2 bases and the J gene lost 10 bases, with 15 bases spanning the gap. This chain's CDR3 is CASSQTGEGESPLHF. CDR3 coding DNA: TGTGCCAGCAGCCAAACTGGGGAAGGAGAATCACCCCTCCACTTT. Using reference TRBV16 and TRBJ1-6 for the parts outside the CDR3, the full variable domain is GEEVAQTPKHLVRGEGQKAKLYCAPIKGHSYVFWYQQVLKNEFKFLISFQNENVFDETGMPKERFSAKCLPNSPCSLEIQATKLEDSAVYFCASSQTGEGESPLHFGNGTRLTVT.

This CDR3 is CASSSPWDREDEQFF. Written as DNA, the CDR3 is TGTGCCAGCAGTTCCCCGTGGGACAGGGAGGATGAGCAGTTCTTC. The V call is TRBV28, the J call TRBJ2-1; 9 nucleotides match TRBD1. In germline, CDR1 is MDHEN, CDR2 SYDVKM. The CDR3 runs 15 residues. The junction had 9 bases not matched to a gene; V was cut back by 4 bases and J by 8 bases.

This rearrangement joins TRBV27 to TRBJ2-7; TRBD1 agrees at 8 bases. Trimming cost V 6 bases and J 3 bases; bases outside gene matches: 10. Per the germline V gene, CDR1 is MNHEY and CDR2 is SMNVEV (reference sequence). This CDR3 contains 15 residues. The CDR3 nucleotides read TGTGCCAGCAGACCGGACAGGGTATCGGGCTACGAGCAGTACTTC. Protein sequence: CASRPDRVSGYEQYF.

J is TRBJ2-7 and V is TRBV11-2; 8 positions agree with TRBD1. The CDR3 length is 17 residues. Trimming removed 5 bases from V and 3 bases from J; junction bases left unmatched: 15. Germline CDR1 is SGHAT and CDR2 is FQNNGV. CDR3 region: CASSPRWTGNSNYEQYF. For the CDR3, the DNA is TGTGCCAGCAGCCCTAGGTGGACAGGGAACTCAAACTACGAGCAGTACTTC.

The chain uses TRBV5-1 and TRBJ1-3; no reliable D call. This CDR3 spans 14 amino acids. Germline V gene lookup returns CDR1 SGHRS and CDR2 YFSETQ. The V end was cut by 2 bases, the J end by 2 bases, with 8 bases between. This chain's CDR3 is CASSFTGAGNTIYF. CDR3 bases: TGCGCCAGCAGCTTCACGGGAGCTGGAAACACCATATATTTT. The variable domain in full, with the rest retrieved from reference TRBV5-1 and TRBJ1-3, is KAGVTQTPRYLIKTRGQQVTLSCSPISGHRSVSWYQQTPGQGLQFLFEYFSETQRNKGNFPGRFSGRQFSNSRSEMNVSTLELGDSALYLCASSFTGAGNTIYFGEGSWLTVV.

This clone appeared a few times. V gene TRBV5-1 combines with J gene TRBJ1-3, with D possibly TRBD1 on 6 matching bases. Trimming stripped 4 bases from V and 0 bases from J, with 20 bases between. Germline V CDR1 and CDR2: SGHRS, YFSETQ. The CDR3 contains 18 residues. For the CDR3, the DNA is TGCGCCAGCAGCCCTAACGGACGACAGGTACCCTCTGGAAACACCATATATTTT. It translates to CASSPNGRQVPSGNTIYF. The entire variable domain, with the rest obtained from reference TRBV5-1 and TRBJ1-3, is as follows: KAGVTQTPRYLIKTRGQQVTLSCSPISGHRSVSWYQQTPGQGLQFLFEYFSETQRNKGNFPGRFSGRQFSNSRSEMNVSTLELGDSALYLCASSPNGRQVPSGNTIYFGEGSWLTVV.

Concerning this clone: This same CDR3 is encoded by further DNA sequences in the sample. CDR3 protein: CASSLTASGANVLTF. CDR3 in DNA: TGCGCCAGCAGCTTAACAGCCTCTGGGGCCAACGTCCTGACTTTC. The chain links TRBV5-1 to TRBJ2-6; D gene ambiguous. The CDR3 consists of 15 residues. Deletions cut 2 bases from V and 0 bases from J, with 6 bases between. Germline V lookup: CDR1 SGHRS, CDR2 YFSETQ.